These 12 T cell receptor beta chains were sequenced from one sample in a study of OX40 agonist ivuxolimab in advanced cancers. Sequencing used immunoSEQ multiplex PCR; TCRdb keeps in-frame clones, though not all of them. The repertoire has about 66,000 clones, roughly 85% of them found once; the top ten carry under 4.5%. The sequences come from CD4+ or CD8+ T cells sorted from blood, collected in a trial of the OX40 agonist ivuxolimab. These receptors originate from an adult with an advanced solid tumor such as melanoma, head and neck, liver or kidney cancer.

This clone was detected only once. This chain uses TRBV10-3 with TRBJ1-2; possibly TRBD1 for D (6 bases). The CDR3 is 12 residues long. Looked up from germline, CDR1 is ENHRY and CDR2 is SYGVKD. The V end was cut by 7 bases, the J end by 6 bases, with 12 bases between. The CDR3 nucleotides are TGTGCCATCAATCGGGACACCCATGGCTACACCTTC. Translation: CAINRDTHGYTF.

The chain links TRBV18 to TRBJ2-3; the match to TRBD2 covers 8 bases. The V gene end was trimmed by 3 bases and the J gene end by 6 bases; junction bases not matched to a gene: 8. The CDR3 totals 15 residues. Germline V gene lookup returns CDR1 KGHSH and CDR2 LQKENI. The CDR3 sequence: CASSPDGRAADTQYF. DNA for the CDR3: TGTGCCAGCTCACCGGACGGGAGGGCTGCGGATACGCAGTATTTT.

The chain couples TRBV5-1 to TRBJ2-2; 7 bases match TRBD1. Germline lookup yields CDR1 SGHRS and CDR2 YFSETQ. The V segment lost 4 bases and the J segment 4 bases; nucleotides outside the gene matches: 7. CDR3 length equals 15 residues. DNA of the CDR3: TGCGCCAGCAGCCGGGACAGAAGGGTCACCGGGGAGCTGTTTTTT. Protein product: CASSRDRRVTGELFF.

The V gene is TRBV7-3, the J gene TRBJ2-1; 10 bases match TRBD1. The germline CDR1 and CDR2 sequences are SGHTA and FQGTGA. The CDR3 is 16 residues long. J lost 4 bases, V lost 2 bases, and 5 bases had no gene match. The CDR3, as DNA: TGTGCCAGCAGCTTAGAACCGGGACAGGGGTACAATGAGCAGTTCTTC. This gives the protein CASSLEPGQGYNEQFF.

In DNA, the CDR3 is TGTGCCAGCAGTTACTCGACTTCCGCATATGGCTACACCTTC. Translated, it gives CASSYSTSAYGYTF. The J gene is TRBJ1-2, the V gene TRBV6-5; no clear D gene. Trimming shortened V by 0 bases and J by 5 bases, and 10 bases separated the two germline ends. Germline assignment: CDR1 MNHEY and CDR2 SVGAGI. This CDR3 spans 14 amino acids.

V is TRBV6-5 and J is TRBJ1-6; maybe TRBD1 (6 bases). This CDR3 has 15 amino acids. CDR1 is MNHEY, CDR2 SVGAGI, per germline. The V end lost 7 bases, the J end lost 7 bases, and 17 bases lay between the germline ends. CDR3 in amino acids: CASTLTRTANSPLHF. The CDR3 DNA reads as TGTGCCAGCACCTTAACCCGGACAGCAAATTCACCCCTCCACTTT.

The rearrangement links TRBV5-1 to TRBJ1-4; D unclear. CDR3 length: 12 amino acids. The V gene lost 4 bases and the J gene lost 8 bases, with 9 bases spanning the gap. Looked up from germline, CDR1 is SGHRS and CDR2 is YFSETQ. This CDR3 reads CASSGISEKLFF. The CDR3 coding sequence is TGCGCCAGCAGCGGAATCTCCGAAAAACTGTTTTTT.

This sequence joins TRBV28 and TRBJ2-7; D gene unclear. Per the germline V gene, CDR1 is MDHEN and CDR2 is SYDVKM. The CDR3 covers 14 residues. The V and J ends lost 2 bases and 2 bases respectively, with 10 bases between them. The CDR3 bases are TGTGCCAGCAGTTTACCCCAGGCGGCCTACGAGCAGTACTTC. Translation: CASSLPQAAYEQYF. The full variable domain, its missing parts supplied by reference TRBV28 and TRBJ2-7, is DVKVTQSSRYLVKRTGEKVFLECVQDMDHENMFWYRQDPGLGLRLIYFSYDVKMKEKGDIPEGYSVSREKKERFSLILESASTNQTSMYLCASSLPQAAYEQYFGPGTRLTVT.

This clone turned up a few times. The chain recombines TRBV11-2 with TRBJ2-5; 9 nucleotides agree with TRBD1. Germline V gene sequence: CDR1 SGHAT, CDR2 FQNNGV. V was clipped by 3 bases and J by 1 base; unmatched bases: 0. The CDR3 consists of 14 residues. As DNA, the CDR3 is TGTGCCAGCAGCTTGGGACAGGGCCAAGAGACCCAGTACTTC. This encodes CASSLGQGQETQYF. The entire variable domain, with the rest obtained from reference TRBV11-2 and TRBJ2-5, is as follows: EAGVAQSPRYKIIEKRQSVAFWCNPISGHATLYWYQQILGQGPKLLIQFQNNGVVDDSQLPKDRFSAERLKGVDSTLKIQPAKLEDSAVYLCASSLGQGQETQYFGPGTRLLVL.

This chain links TRBV7-6 with TRBJ2-3; unclear D gene. Germline V gene sequence: CDR1 SGHVS, CDR2 FNYEAQ. The CDR3 loop spans 15 amino acids. Trimming took off 3 bases at V and 3 bases at J, with 13 bases between the two ends. CDR3 region: CASSFGRLTTDTQYF. The CDR3 nucleotides read TGTGCCAGCAGCTTCGGGCGGCTTACTACAGATACGCAGTATTTT. Variable domain in full (rest from reference TRBV7-6 and TRBJ2-3): GAGVSQSPRYKVTKRGQDVALRCDPISGHVSLYWYRQALGQGPEFLTYFNYEAQQDKSGLPNDRFSAERPEGSISTLTIQRTEQRDSAMYRCASSFGRLTTDTQYFGPGTRLTVL.

The chain links TRBV9 to TRBJ1-1; D unclear. V lost 4 bases and J lost 4, with 11 bases in between. This CDR3 contains 13 residues. Germline CDR1 and CDR2: SGDLS and YYNGEE. The chain's CDR3 is CASSLGRSTEAFF. CDR3 DNA: TGTGCCAGCAGCCTTGGCCGTAGCACTGAAGCTTTCTTT.

The chain recombines TRBV7-2 with TRBJ1-4, with D possibly TRBD1 on 5 matching bases. This CDR3 has 15 amino acids. The germline V gene has CDR1 SGHTA and CDR2 FQGNSA. V was trimmed by 4 bases and J by 3 bases, leaving 12 bases between them. CDR3: CASSSTVGANEKLFF. CDR3 nucleotide sequence: TGTGCCAGCAGCTCCACCGTGGGGGCTAATGAAAAACTGTTTTTT. The variable domain in full, with the rest retrieved from reference TRBV7-2 and TRBJ1-4, is GAGVSQSPSNKVTEKGKDVELRCDPISGHTALYWYRQSLGQGLEFLIYFQGNSAPDKSGLPSDRFSAERTGGSVSTLTIQRTQQEDSAVYLCASSSTVGANEKLFFGSGTQLSVL.